Following are 28 T cell receptor beta chains from one sample sequenced in a study of neoadjuvant anti-PD-1 for oral cavity cancer (dated by TCRdb to the early 2020s). Sample time point, as interpreted from the label and publication: after neoadjuvant nivolumab, at surgical resection. Library preparation used the immunoSEQ multiplex PCR assay. Entries here come from immuneACCESS through TCRdb and include only in-frame sequences with V and J called. Some clones fail to appear in such tables; in the studies checked, an unresolved V gene covers under half of the shortfall, and the cause of the remainder is unknown. Counted in this sample were some 61,000 clones; more than 75% of them appeared once. The top ten clonotypes cover around 3.7% of the sample. The input for sequencing was PBMCs, taken after nivolumab (anti-PD-1) treatment. The source of these receptors is a person aged 35-79 years with oral cavity squamous cell carcinoma.

The CDR3 protein is CAWSRGELQGQETQYF. In nucleotides, the CDR3 is TGTGCCTGGAGTAGGGGCGAGTTACAGGGCCAAGAGACCCAGTACTTC. The V gene is TRBV30, the J gene TRBJ2-5; a possible D gene is TRBD1 (6 bases). The CDR3 extends over 16 amino acids. Germline V CDR1 and CDR2: GTSNPN, SVGIG (reference sequence). With 2 bases removed from V and 1 base from J, the gap between germline ends came to 17 bases.

The V call is TRBV6-1, the J call TRBJ2-1; D is unclear. V shed 0 bases and J shed 6 bases, with 15 bases lying between them. Germline V CDR1 and CDR2: MNHNS, SASEGT. The CDR3 extends over 16 amino acids. CDR3 sequence reads: CASSEAPLQVINEQFF. The CDR3 DNA is TGTGCCAGCAGTGAAGCGCCACTTCAGGTTATCAATGAGCAGTTCTTC.

This clone was recorded a few times. The gene calls are TRBV5-1 and TRBJ1-2, with D possibly being TRBD1 (5 bases). The germline V gene has CDR1 SGHRS and CDR2 YFSETQ. Trimming shortened V by 4 bases and J by 8 bases, and 15 bases separated the two germline ends. CDR3 length: 13 amino acids. CDR3 residues: CASSMGTMGGYTF. The CDR3 nucleotides read TGCGCCAGCAGCATGGGGACCATGGGAGGCTACACCTTC.

In its sample, this clone was seen a few times. This chain links TRBV9 with TRBJ1-1, with D possibly being TRBD1 (6 bases). Germline V gene lookup returns CDR1 SGDLS and CDR2 YYNGEE. V was trimmed by 7 bases and J by 5 bases, leaving 21 bases between them. This CDR3 has 15 amino acids. The CDR3 region has the DNA TGTGCCAGCGGATTATACCCAGGGGCCGGGACTGAAGCTTTCTTT. Its protein is CASGLYPGAGTEAFF. Full variable domain (missing parts from reference TRBV9 and TRBJ1-1): DSGVTQTPKHLITATGQRVTLRCSPRSGDLSVYWYQQSLDQGLQFLIQYYNGEERAKGNILERFSAQQFPDLHSELNLSSLELGDSALYFCASGLYPGAGTEAFFGQGTRLTVV.

The rearrangement uses TRBV12-5 and TRBJ2-2; D gene ambiguous. This CDR3 has 13 residues. The V gene lost 6 bases and the J gene lost 3 bases, with 8 bases spanning the gap. Germline V gene data show CDR1 as LGHNT and CDR2 as FRNRAP. CDR3 protein: CASGLYYTGELFF. In nucleotides, the CDR3 is TGTGCTAGTGGGTTATACTACACCGGGGAGCTGTTTTTT. Full variable domain (rest looked up from reference TRBV12-5 and TRBJ2-2): DARVTQTPRHKVTEMGQEVTMRCQPILGHNTVFWYRQTMMQGLELLAYFRNRAPLDDSGMPKDRFSAEMPDATLATLKIQPSEPRDSAVYFCASGLYYTGELFFGEGSRLTVL.

This sequence joins TRBV19 and TRBJ2-2; the D call may be TRBD1 or TRBD2 (5 bases each). The CDR3 spans 14 residues. Germline V lookup: CDR1 LNHDA, CDR2 SQIVND (reference sequence). Trimming left V 7 bases short and J 4 bases short, with 13 bases between. This CDR3 reads CASKGTVITGELFF. The CDR3 DNA follows: TGTGCCAGTAAGGGGACGGTAATCACCGGGGAGCTGTTTTTT. Drawing the rest from reference TRBV19 and TRBJ2-2, the complete variable domain is DGGITQSPKYLFRKEGQNVTLSCEQNLNHDAMYWYRQDPGQGLRLIYYSQIVNDFQKGDIAEGYSVSREKKESFPLTVTSAQKNPTAFYLCASKGTVITGELFFGEGSRLTVL.

This clone was seen only a few times. The chain is built from TRBV2 and TRBJ2-7; 8 bases fit TRBD2. The ends lost 5 bases at V and 6 bases at J; junction bases unmatched: 6. This CDR3 has 13 amino acids. CDR1 is SNHLY, CDR2 FYNNEI, per germline. This CDR3 is CASSPGLASEQYF. The CDR3 DNA reads as TGTGCCAGCAGTCCCGGACTAGCTTCCGAGCAGTACTTC.

The V and J genes are TRBV5-1 and TRBJ2-1, with D unresolved. V was cut by 5 bases and J by 6 bases, with 9 bases left in between. The germline V gene has CDR1 SGHRS and CDR2 YFSETQ. This CDR3 region has 12 residues. CDR3 in amino acids: CASRADGNEQFF. The DNA of the CDR3 is TGCGCCAGCAGAGCTGATGGCAATGAGCAGTTCTTC.

The chain couples TRBV11-1 to TRBJ1-1, with D tentatively TRBD1 (5 bases). The CDR3 covers 12 residues. CDR1 and CDR2 (germline): SGHAT, FQDESV (reference sequence). Deletions cut 5 bases from V and 8 bases from J, with 12 bases between. The DNA of the CDR3 is TGTGCCAGCAGCCAAAATGGGGCAGAAGCTTTCTTT. Translation gives CASSQNGAEAFF.

V is TRBV6-1 and J is TRBJ1-4, with 7 positions matching TRBD1. With 8 bases clipped from V and 8 bases from J, the junction kept 8 bases outside the gene matches. The CDR3 contains 13 residues. Germline CDR1 is MNHNS and CDR2 is SASEGT. The CDR3 nucleotides are TGTGCCAGCGCGAACAGGGGAAGGGAAAAACTGTTTTTT. The encoded protein is CASANRGREKLFF.

The genes are TRBV6-1 and TRBJ1-1, with D uncertain. The CDR3 is 13 residues long. V was pared by 2 bases and J by 7 bases, with 11 bases between. Looked up from germline, CDR1 is MNHNS and CDR2 is SASEGT. CDR3 sequence reads: CASSELGMGEAFF. Written as DNA, the CDR3 is TGTGCCAGCAGTGAATTGGGTATGGGTGAAGCTTTCTTT.

V usage is TRBV28 and J usage is TRBJ2-7; D uncertain. This CDR3 is built from 12 residues. Germline CDR1 is MDHEN and CDR2 is SYDVKM. With 6 bases removed from V and 2 bases from J, the gap between germline ends came to 8 bases. The CDR3 reads CASSRLTYEQYF. The CDR3 bases are TGTGCCAGCAGCCGTCTTACCTACGAGCAGTACTTC. Complete variable domain (other parts from reference TRBV28 and TRBJ2-7): DVKVTQSSRYLVKRTGEKVFLECVQDMDHENMFWYRQDPGLGLRLIYFSYDVKMKEKGDIPEGYSVSREKKERFSLILESASTNQTSMYLCASSRLTYEQYFGPGTRLTVT.

The chain employs TRBV21-1 and TRBJ1-1; the D call of TRBD1 is as the table states it, not checked on the DNA. TRBV21-1 is termed a pseudogene. The CDR3 runs 17 residues. CDR3 in amino acids: CASSTSIYGRGNTEAFF. CDR3 DNA: TGTGCCAGCAGCACTAGCATTTACGGCAGGGGGAACACTGAAGCTTTCTTT.

The gene calls are TRBV2 and TRBJ2-5; 7 positions match TRBD1. CDR3 size: 11 residues. J lost 7 bases, V lost 11 bases, and 7 bases had no gene match. CDR1 and CDR2 from the germline V gene are SNHLY and FYNNEI. CDR3 coding DNA: TGTGCCTCTGGGGCAGGGGGGACCCAGTACTTC. Encoded protein: CASGAGGTQYF. The full variable domain, completed using reference TRBV2 and TRBJ2-5, is EPEVTQTPSHQVTQMGQEVILRCVPISNHLYFYWYRQILGQKVEFLVSFYNNEISEKSEIFDDQFSVERPDGSNFTLKIRSTKLEDSAMYFCASGAGGTQYFGPGTRLLVL.

This chain connects TRBV27 to TRBJ2-6; D might be TRBD1 (6 bases). The CDR3 consists of 18 residues. Trimming pared 2 bases from V and 3 bases from J, leaving 17 bases between. Germline V gene lookup returns CDR1 MNHEY and CDR2 SMNVEV (reference sequence). The CDR3, as DNA: TGTGCCAGCAGTTTAAGACAGGATATGTTCGGTGGGGCCAACGTCCTGACTTTC. Amino acid sequence: CASSLRQDMFGGANVLTF.

There are a few counts of this clone. The V call is TRBV29-1, the J call TRBJ1-5, with D maybe TRBD1 (5 bases). Germline values: CDR1 SQVTM, CDR2 ANQGSEA. CDR3 size: 14 residues. The V end lost 4 bases, the J end lost 6 bases, and 16 bases lay between the germline ends. CDR3 nucleotide sequence: TGCAGCGTTGGAGCGGGGACGAATGGTCAGCCCCAGCATTTT. Protein: CSVGAGTNGQPQHF.

This clone was picked up a small number of times. The rearrangement joins TRBV30 to TRBJ2-7, with TRBD2 matching over 7 bases. Per the germline V gene, CDR1 is GTSNPN and CDR2 is SVGIG (reference sequence). V trimming: 2 bases; J trimming: 6 bases; junction bases outside the gene matches: 10. CDR3 length equals 14 residues. As DNA, the CDR3 is TGTGCCTGGAGTATCATTAGCGGGCCGTTCGAGCAGTACTTC. This codes for CAWSIISGPFEQYF.

The chain has TRBV2 and TRBJ2-7, with 7 bases that match TRBD1. Trimming removed 7 bases from V and 7 bases from J; junction bases left unmatched: 10. CDR1 is SNHLY and CDR2 is FYNNEI in the germline V gene. The CDR3 totals 13 residues. The CDR3 region is CASTRDRPNEQYF. DNA of the CDR3: TGTGCCAGCACCCGGGACAGACCGAATGAGCAGTACTTC.

V usage is TRBV10-2 and J usage is TRBJ2-5; D uncertain. V lost 2 bases to trimming and J lost 5 bases, with 12 bases between them. Germline V gene lookup returns CDR1 WSHSY and CDR2 SAAADI. The CDR3 loop spans 14 amino acids. The chain's CDR3 is CASSEKRVGETQYF. CDR3 sequence (DNA): TGCGCCAGCAGTGAGAAGCGTGTGGGGGAGACCCAGTACTTC.

The rearrangement joins TRBV10-3 to TRBJ1-5; D gene uncertain. Trimming pared 0 bases from V and 7 bases from J, leaving 4 bases between. Germline-derived CDR1 and CDR2 are ENHRY and SYGVKD. The CDR3 runs 12 residues. CDR3 bases: TGTGCCATCAGTGAGTCCGTCCAGCCCCAGCATTTT. Its protein is CAISESVQPQHF.

The chain has TRBV7-3 and TRBJ1-4; D gene unclear. The CDR3 consists of 13 residues. Between the trimmed V and J ends, which lost 4 bases and 10 bases, there was a span of 13 bases. CDR1 SGHTA and CDR2 FQGTGA come from the germline V gene. CDR3 amino acids: CASSWLPEGKLFF. Written as DNA, the CDR3 is TGTGCCAGCAGCTGGCTACCGGAGGGAAAACTGTTTTTT.

As DNA, the CDR3 is TGTGCCAGTAGCCTGACTAGCGGGACCACAGATACGCAGTATTTT. It is translated as CASSLTSGTTDTQYF. The J gene is TRBJ2-3, the V gene TRBV19; 11 bases align to TRBD2. V shed 6 bases and J 2 bases; nucleotides not matched to a gene: 4. In germline, CDR1 is LNHDA, CDR2 SQIVND (reference sequence). The CDR3 has 15 residues.

This clone has more than one count but fewer than ten. This chain connects TRBV27 to TRBJ2-2; 7 bases agree with TRBD1. CDR1 and CDR2 from the germline V gene are MNHEY and SMNVEV (reference sequence). The CDR3 spans 15 residues. V gave up 6 bases and J gave up 1 base; unmatched junction bases: 5. CDR3 sequence (DNA): TGTGCCAGCAGGTGGACAGGAGAGAACACCGGGGAGCTGTTTTTT. Protein sequence: CASRWTGENTGELFF.

This chain links TRBV28 with TRBJ2-2; 12 bases map to TRBD1. This CDR3 contains 17 residues. V was pared by 2 bases and J by 7 bases, with 8 bases of the junction left unmatched. Germline loops: CDR1 MDHEN, CDR2 SYDVKM. The CDR3 reads CASSLNPGQGAGGELFF. The CDR3 DNA is TGTGCCAGCAGTTTAAACCCGGGACAGGGGGCAGGCGGGGAGCTGTTTTTT. The variable domain in full, completed from reference TRBV28 and TRBJ2-2, reads DVKVTQSSRYLVKRTGEKVFLECVQDMDHENMFWYRQDPGLGLRLIYFSYDVKMKEKGDIPEGYSVSREKKERFSLILESASTNQTSMYLCASSLNPGQGAGGELFFGEGSRLTVL.

The chain links TRBV5-6 to TRBJ2-1; a weak D match, TRBD2 (6 bases). The CDR3 spans 13 residues. Trimming stripped 3 bases from V and 6 bases from J, with 10 bases between. Germline V gives CDR1 SGHDT, CDR2 YYEEEE. CDR3 sequence (DNA): TGTGCCAGCAGCTGGGGGGACGGCAATGAGCAGTTCTTC. Protein sequence: CASSWGDGNEQFF. The full variable domain, in which reference TRBV5-6 and TRBJ2-1 provide the parts outside the CDR3, is DAGVTQSPTHLIKTRGQQVTLRCSPKSGHDTVSWYQQALGQGPQFIFQYYEEEERQRGNFPDRFSGHQFPNYSSELNVNALLLGDSALYLCASSWGDGNEQFFGPGTRLTVL.

The chain links TRBV5-1 to TRBJ1-1; TRBD1 matches at 8 bases. Germline loops: CDR1 SGHRS, CDR2 YFSETQ. The CDR3 has 14 residues. V dropped 0 bases and J dropped 3; count of bases not matched to a gene: 1. CDR3 in DNA: TGCGCCAGCAGCTTGGTACAGGGGGACACTGAAGCTTTCTTT. Its protein is CASSLVQGDTEAFF.

This clone was detected once. CDR3 DNA: TGTGCCAGCAGCCCCCCCTCAGGGGAATCTGGAAACACCATATATTTT. It specifies CASSPPSGESGNTIYF. The chain combines TRBV13 with TRBJ1-3; D is perhaps TRBD1 (6 bases). Trimming cost V 5 bases and J 1 base, with 15 bases left between them. This CDR3 is 16 amino acids long. Germline-derived CDR1 and CDR2 are PRHDT and FYEKMQ (reference sequence).

The chain recombines TRBV28 with TRBJ2-7; possible D gene TRBD1, 6 bases. Per the germline V gene, CDR1 is MDHEN and CDR2 is SYDVKM. V was cut by 6 bases and J by 4 bases, with 10 bases left in between. This CDR3 has 12 residues. This CDR3 is CASSRTVYEQYF. CDR3 sequence (DNA): TGTGCCAGCAGCCGGACAGTTTACGAGCAGTACTTC.